The 3 T cell receptor beta chains below come from one sample, sequenced in a study of blood T cell repertoires in COVID-19. TCRdb's table, derived via immunoSEQ multiplex PCR, lists solely in-frame clones and lacks some. The data show about 200,000 clones, approximately 80% seen once. Sequenced sample: PBMCs or T cells enriched from blood (not recorded which). These receptors were obtained from a man aged 40-50 years who had recovered from COVID-19.

The chain employs TRBV29-1 and TRBJ2-3; 7 nucleotides line up with TRBD2. The trim removed 5 bases at V and 6 bases at J, leaving 11 bases unmatched. In germline, CDR1 is SQVTM, CDR2 ANQGSEA. This CDR3 has 14 amino acids. The CDR3 spells CSVWGLRLTDTQYF. The DNA for the CDR3 is TGCAGCGTTTGGGGACTACGGTTGACGGATACGCAGTATTTT.

The chain combines TRBV5-1 with TRBJ2-5; the D gene is possibly TRBD2 (5 bases). The CDR3 consists of 15 residues. V lost 0 bases and J lost 3, with 12 bases in between. Germline V gene sequence: CDR1 SGHRS, CDR2 YFSETQ. The CDR3 bases are TGCGCCAGCAGCTTGGGAGCGGAGGTAGAAGAGACCCAGTACTTC. Protein product: CASSLGAEVEETQYF.

The genes are TRBV24-1 and TRBJ2-1, with 7 bases aligning to TRBD2. V shed 0 bases and J 15 bases; nucleotides not matched to a gene: 4. Germline V gives CDR1 KGHDR, CDR2 SFDVKD. This CDR3 spans 12 amino acids. Here the CDR3 DNA reads TGTGCCACCAGTGATTTGGGACTAGGGGTGTTCTTC. Its protein is CATSDLGLGVFF.